The clone carrying this T cell receptor (beta chain) was counted ten times or more. Its antigen remains unknown. This sample is part of a study of neurological immune-mediated disorders. Study-level background: Secondary progressive disease was present in 3, and relapsing-remitting disease in roughly 30, of the approximately 35 multiple sclerosis patients. Study-wide results and caveats: HTLV-1-associated myelopathy displayed the greatest TCR clonal expansion, and multiple sclerosis exhibited the smallest, lower than that of healthy controls. No CDR3 amino acid sequences were shared by expanded clones across subjects, suggesting private repertoires in all groups.

Synthesis of cDNA was performed by 5'RACE using 10-nucleotide random UMIs. TCRdb recomputed calls from the 5' RACE reads with MiXCR, one row per CDR3 protein. The repertoire holds about 66,000 distinct CDR3 sequences, with 3.4% as singletons. Germline CDR1 is MNHNY and CDR2 is SVGAGI (reference sequence). The CDR3 covers 14 residues. Trimming took 6 bases from V and 1 from J; bases not matched to a gene: 6. The sequencing input was PBMCs. The receptor comes from a man aged 40-49 years with multiple sclerosis. The V call is TRBV6-6, the J call TRBJ2-7, with TRBD2 identical over 7 bases. Written as DNA, the CDR3 is TGTGCCAGCAGCCGGGACTACAATTCCTACGAGCAGTACTTC. It is translated as CASSRDYNSYEQYF.